Presented here are 19 T cell receptor beta chains from one specimen sequenced in a study of blood T cell repertoires in COVID-19. Produced via immunoSEQ multiplex PCR; TCRdb's table is partial and in-frame only. The table lists 55,000 to 75,000 clones, 80% of them singletons, with around a sixth in the top ten. The sample consisted of peripheral blood. The receptor set was obtained from a man aged 70-80 years who had recovered from COVID-19.

This clone appeared a few times. The genes are TRBV20-1 and TRBJ1-5; weak D call: TRBD1 (5 bases). Germline CDR1 and CDR2: DFQATT and SNEGSKA (reference sequence). CDR3 length: 15 residues. Deletions cut 3 bases from V and 5 bases from J, with 17 bases between. CDR3 nucleotide sequence: TGCAGTGCTAGTTTGCCCGACAGATTCCATCAGCCCCAGCATTTT. It is translated as CSASLPDRFHQPQHF.

The J gene is TRBJ2-7, the V gene TRBV5-4; 11 positions match TRBD1. CDR1 and CDR2 (germline): SGHNT, YYREEE (reference sequence). J was trimmed by 10 bases and V by 4 bases; bases with no gene match: 10. The CDR3 consists of 14 residues. The CDR3 DNA sequence: TGTGCCAGCAGCATAACCGGGACAGGGGGTTTTCAGTACTTC. Amino acids: CASSITGTGGFQYF.

V gene TRBV10-2 combines with J gene TRBJ1-1; D is uncertain. Germline V CDR1 and CDR2: WSHSY, SAAADI. V was clipped by 2 bases and J by 0 bases, with 19 bases between them. The CDR3 contains 18 residues. CDR3 loop: CASSESQVEGPLNTEAFF. Here the CDR3 DNA reads TGCGCCAGCAGTGAGAGTCAGGTTGAGGGCCCATTGAACACTGAAGCTTTCTTT.

This chain connects TRBV28 to TRBJ2-7; 11 bases agree with TRBD2. The germline CDR1 and CDR2 sequences are MDHEN and SYDVKM. Trimming removed 4 bases from V and 6 bases from J; junction bases left unmatched: 5. The CDR3 is 14 amino acids. The CDR3 reads CASSSRGTSGEQYF. The CDR3 DNA sequence: TGTGCCAGCAGTTCGAGAGGGACTAGCGGCGAGCAGTACTTC. Complete variable domain (other parts from reference TRBV28 and TRBJ2-7): DVKVTQSSRYLVKRTGEKVFLECVQDMDHENMFWYRQDPGLGLRLIYFSYDVKMKEKGDIPEGYSVSREKKERFSLILESASTNQTSMYLCASSSRGTSGEQYFGPGTRLTVT.

In DNA form, the CDR3 reads TGTGCCAGCAGGAACAGGGATGAGCAGTACTTC. Amino acid sequence: CASRNRDEQYF. The chain employs TRBV28 and TRBJ2-7; D may be TRBD1 (6 bases). Germline-derived CDR1 and CDR2 are MDHEN and SYDVKM. Trimming took 6 bases from V and 7 from J, leaving 10 bases between them. The CDR3 contains 11 residues.

This chain connects TRBV9 to TRBJ1-1; TRBD1 might be the D (5 bases). The CDR3 covers 14 residues. CDR1 is SGDLS, CDR2 YYNGEE, per germline. V was shortened by 4 bases and J by 1 base, with 11 bases between the two germline ends. CDR3 residues: CASSQGTGNTEAFF. In DNA form, the CDR3 reads TGTGCCAGCAGCCAGGGCACAGGGAACACTGAAGCTTTCTTT.

This clone was counted only a few times. The rearrangement uses TRBV27 and TRBJ1-1; D is unresolved. The CDR3 contains 14 residues. The germline gives CDR1 MNHEY, CDR2 SMNVEV (reference sequence). The V end lost 6 bases, the J end lost 1 base, and 12 bases lay between the germline ends. The CDR3 DNA is TGTGCCAGCAGCAAATCCCCCAGGAACACTGAAGCTTTCTTT. It encodes CASSKSPRNTEAFF.

The rearrangement joins TRBV10-3 to TRBJ1-5, with a tentative D call TRBD1 (6 bases). Germline V gene lookup returns CDR1 ENHRY and CDR2 SYGVKD. V was trimmed by 8 bases and J by 0 bases, leaving 11 bases between them. The CDR3 length is 14 residues. CDR3: CAIARDISNQPQHF. The CDR3 bases are TGTGCCATCGCAAGGGACATTAGCAATCAGCCCCAGCATTTT.

The chain recombines TRBV11-2 with TRBJ2-1; possibly TRBD1 for D (6 bases). This CDR3 has 14 amino acids. Germline V gene data show CDR1 as SGHAT and CDR2 as FQNNGV. Trimming left V 5 bases short and J 9 bases short, with 17 bases between. The CDR3 DNA reads as TGTGCCAGCAGCCCTAGAGGGGGAGATGGTGAGCAGTTCTTC. Its translation: CASSPRGGDGEQFF.

V and J are TRBV4-3 and TRBJ1-2; maybe TRBD1 (5 bases). V was shortened by 0 bases and J by 4 bases, with 15 bases between the two germline ends. This CDR3 region has 16 residues. From germline, CDR1 is LGHNA and CDR2 YSLEER. The CDR3 region is CASSQDLRSGGYGYTF. CDR3 in DNA: TGCGCCAGCAGCCAAGATCTGAGGTCCGGGGGCTATGGCTACACCTTC.

CDR3 sequence: CASSQTSGASSYNEQFF. The DNA for the CDR3 is TGTGCCAGCAGCCAAACTAGCGGGGCCAGCTCCTACAATGAGCAGTTCTTC. This chain uses TRBV7-8 with TRBJ2-1, with 10 bases lining up with TRBD2. CDR3 size: 17 residues. V lost 5 bases to trimming and J lost 0 bases; unmatched junction nucleotides: 7. Germline assignment: CDR1 SGHVS and CDR2 FQNEAQ.

The chain carries TRBV12-3 or TRBV12-4 and TRBJ2-5; perhaps TRBD2 as D (6 bases). V was clipped by 5 bases and J by 5 bases, with 12 bases between them. This CDR3 spans 13 amino acids. The CDR3 DNA follows: TGTGCCAGCAGTCCCACTAGCAGGGAGACCCAGTACTTC. This translates into CASSPTSRETQYF.

This rearrangement joins TRBV5-3 to TRBJ1-6; 7 bases line up with TRBD1. TRBV5-3 qualifies as an ORF whose function is uncertain. CDR3 size: 14 residues. For the CDR3, the DNA is TGTGGGGCGAAAGTCGGGACAGATAATTCACCCCTCCACTTT. This codes for CGAKVGTDNSPLHF.

The chain is built from TRBV7-8 and TRBJ1-2, with D perhaps matching TRBD1 (5 bases). Trimming left V 8 bases short and J 2 bases short, with 18 bases between. The CDR3 runs to 15 residues. Germline CDR1 and CDR2: SGHVS and FQNEAQ. This CDR3 reads CASGDSPETNYGYTF. Here the CDR3 DNA reads TGTGCCAGCGGGGACTCCCCCGAAACCAACTATGGCTACACCTTC. Full variable domain (outside the CDR3, taken from reference TRBV7-8 and TRBJ1-2): GAGVSQSPRYKVAKRGQDVALRCDPISGHVSLFWYQQALGQGPEFLTYFQNEAQLDKSGLPSDRFFAERPEGSVSTLKIQRTQQEDSAVYLCASGDSPETNYGYTFGSGTRLTVV.

The chain links TRBV9 to TRBJ2-5; 9 bases match TRBD2. With 0 bases clipped from V and 5 bases from J, the junction kept 8 bases outside the gene matches. CDR1 and CDR2 from the germline V gene are SGDLS and YYNGEE. The CDR3 loop spans 16 amino acids. CDR3 nucleotides: TGTGCCAGCAGCGTAGGCGGCCTAAGCGGGAGGGAGACCCAGTACTTC. Residues: CASSVGGLSGRETQYF.

The genes are TRBV3-1 (or the pseudogene TRBV3-2) and TRBJ2-3; D may be TRBD1 (6 bases). Germline values: CDR1 LGHDT, CDR2 YNNKEL (reference sequence). The CDR3 runs 16 residues. V lost 2 bases to trimming and J lost 3 bases, with 15 bases between them. The CDR3 loop reads CASSQFGGHLTDTQYF. The CDR3 nucleotides read TGTGCCAGCAGCCAATTTGGGGGCCATTTGACAGATACGCAGTATTTT.

The DNA for the CDR3 is TGCGCCAGCAGCCAAGATCCGGCAGGGGGCTCCTACGAGCAGTACTTC. Protein: CASSQDPAGGSYEQYF. This chain uses TRBV4-1 with TRBJ2-7, with 7 bases identical to TRBD1. V lost 0 bases and J lost 0; bases outside the gene matches: 5. From germline, CDR1 is MGHRA and CDR2 YSYEKL. The CDR3 runs 16 residues.

This chain links TRBV18 with TRBJ1-1; a possible D gene is TRBD1 (5 bases). Germline values: CDR1 KGHSH, CDR2 LQKENI. This CDR3 is built from 16 residues. Trimming left V 3 bases short and J 1 base short, with 15 bases between. The CDR3 is CASSPLLWGENTEAFF. CDR3 sequence (DNA): TGTGCCAGCTCACCGCTACTATGGGGGGAGAACACTGAAGCTTTCTTT.

There are a few counts of this clone. V and J are TRBV9 and TRBJ1-2, with D maybe TRBD1 (5 bases). V was clipped by 3 bases and J by 5 bases, with 8 bases between them. CDR1 SGDLS and CDR2 YYNGEE come from the germline V gene. CDR3 length: 12 residues. As DNA, the CDR3 is TGTGCCAGCAGCGCGCAGGGATATGGCTACACCTTC. Its translation: CASSAQGYGYTF.